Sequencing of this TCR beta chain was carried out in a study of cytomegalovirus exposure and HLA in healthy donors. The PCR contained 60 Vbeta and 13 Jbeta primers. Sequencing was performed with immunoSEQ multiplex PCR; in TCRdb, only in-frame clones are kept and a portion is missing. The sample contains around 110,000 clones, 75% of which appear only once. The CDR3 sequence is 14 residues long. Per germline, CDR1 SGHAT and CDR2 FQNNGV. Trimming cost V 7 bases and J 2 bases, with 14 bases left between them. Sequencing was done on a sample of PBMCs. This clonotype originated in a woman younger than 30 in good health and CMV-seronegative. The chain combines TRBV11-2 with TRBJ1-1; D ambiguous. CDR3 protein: CASNEQSLNTEAFF. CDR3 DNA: TGTGCCAGCAACGAACAGAGTCTCAACACTGAAGCTTTCTTT.